The source of this T cell receptor beta chain is a study of spatial heterogeneity in lung cancer. Regarding the study as a whole: The study found that expanded intratumoral alpha and beta TCR counts tracked tumor mutation counts. Coverage of tumor T cells was estimated at approximately 7% for alpha chains and about 13% for beta chains. There was tracking of ubiquitous and regional nonsynonymous mutations by the respective counts of ubiquitous and regional expanded TCRs.

This CDR3 has 12 amino acids. V lost 0 bases, J lost 7 bases, and 10 bases lay in between. Germline CDR1 is SQVTM and CDR2 is ANQGSEA. This clonotype was recorded at least ten times. Its specificity is unknown. Time point defined: sample taken at primary tumor resection. Unsorted whole RNA samples from tumor, nontumor lung or frozen PBMC were sequenced. Unique molecular identifiers, one per molecule, were present on every TCR cDNA molecule. TCRdb redid the calling of the 5' RACE reads with MiXCR, one entry per CDR3 protein. The profile shows 20,000 to 25,000 distinct CDR3 sequences, under 3.5% of them singletons.

The origin of this receptor is a male donor with early-stage non-small cell lung cancer. Sample: lung tumor tissue, taken at surgery. The genes are TRBV29-1 and TRBJ2-7; D assignment may be TRBD1 or TRBD2 (5 bases each). The CDR3 nucleotides read TGCAGCGTTGAAGATCGGTGGGGGGAGCAGTACTTC. Protein product: CSVEDRWGEQYF.